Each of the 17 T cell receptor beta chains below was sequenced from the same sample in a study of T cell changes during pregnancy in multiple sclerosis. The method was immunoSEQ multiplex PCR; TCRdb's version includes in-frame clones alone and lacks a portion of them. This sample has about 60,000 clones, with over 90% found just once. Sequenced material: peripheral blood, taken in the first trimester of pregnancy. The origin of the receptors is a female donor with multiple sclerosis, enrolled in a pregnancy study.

CDR3 region: CAWSVPEEGWNTEAFF. The CDR3 DNA reads TGTGCCTGGAGTGTACCAGAGGAGGGGTGGAACACTGAAGCTTTCTTT. The V gene is TRBV30, the J gene TRBJ1-1, with D possibly TRBD1 on 5 matching bases. V was shortened by 0 bases and J by 1 base, with 15 bases between the two germline ends. Germline values: CDR1 GTSNPN, CDR2 SVGIG (reference sequence). This CDR3 has 16 amino acids.

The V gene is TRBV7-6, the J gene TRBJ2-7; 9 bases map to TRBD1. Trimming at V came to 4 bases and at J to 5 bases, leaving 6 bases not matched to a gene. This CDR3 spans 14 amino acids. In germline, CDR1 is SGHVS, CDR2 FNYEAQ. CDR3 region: CASSSRDREDEQYF. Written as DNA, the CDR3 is TGTGCCAGCAGCTCCCGGGACAGGGAGGACGAGCAGTACTTC.

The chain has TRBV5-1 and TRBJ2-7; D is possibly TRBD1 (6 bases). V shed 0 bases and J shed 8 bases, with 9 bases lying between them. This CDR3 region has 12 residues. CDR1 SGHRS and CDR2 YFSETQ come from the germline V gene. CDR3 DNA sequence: TGCGCCAGCAGCTTGGATAGGGGGAAGCAGTACTTC. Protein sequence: CASSLDRGKQYF.

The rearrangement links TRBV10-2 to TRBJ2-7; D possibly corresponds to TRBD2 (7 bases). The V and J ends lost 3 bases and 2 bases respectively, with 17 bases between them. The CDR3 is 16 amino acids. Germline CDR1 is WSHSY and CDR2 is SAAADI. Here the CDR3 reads CASSEGGGLVTYEQYF. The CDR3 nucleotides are TGCGCCAGCAGTGAAGGGGGGGGGCTTGTTACCTACGAGCAGTACTTC.

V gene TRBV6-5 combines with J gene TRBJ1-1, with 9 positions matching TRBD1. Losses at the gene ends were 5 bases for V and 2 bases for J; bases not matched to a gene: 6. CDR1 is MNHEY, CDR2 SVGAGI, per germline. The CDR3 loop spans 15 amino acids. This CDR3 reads CASSHGTGLNTEAFF. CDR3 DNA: TGTGCCAGCAGTCACGGGACAGGGCTAAACACTGAAGCTTTCTTT.

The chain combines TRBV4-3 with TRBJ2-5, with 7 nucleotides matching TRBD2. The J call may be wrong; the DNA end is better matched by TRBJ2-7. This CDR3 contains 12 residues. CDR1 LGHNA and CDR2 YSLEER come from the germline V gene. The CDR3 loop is CASSQGGGEQYF. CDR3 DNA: TGCGCCAGCAGCCAAGGGGGGGGCGAGCAGTACTTC.

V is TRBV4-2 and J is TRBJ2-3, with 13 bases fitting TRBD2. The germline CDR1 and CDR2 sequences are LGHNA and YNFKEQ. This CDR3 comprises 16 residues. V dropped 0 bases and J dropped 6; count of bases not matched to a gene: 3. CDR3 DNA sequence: TGTGCCAGCAGCCAAGAACTAGCGGGGGGGCTGGATACGCAGTATTTT. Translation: CASSQELAGGLDTQYF.

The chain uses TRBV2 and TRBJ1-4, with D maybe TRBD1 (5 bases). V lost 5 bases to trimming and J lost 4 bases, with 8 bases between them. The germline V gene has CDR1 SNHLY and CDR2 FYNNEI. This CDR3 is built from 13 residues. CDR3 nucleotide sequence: TGTGCCAGCAGTCGGGGGGATAATGAAAAACTGTTTTTT. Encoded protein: CASSRGDNEKLFF.

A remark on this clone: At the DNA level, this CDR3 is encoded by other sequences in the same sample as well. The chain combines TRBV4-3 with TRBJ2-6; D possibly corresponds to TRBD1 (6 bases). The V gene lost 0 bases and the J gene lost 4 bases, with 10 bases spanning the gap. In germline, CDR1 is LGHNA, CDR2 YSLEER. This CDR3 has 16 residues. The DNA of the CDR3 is TGCGCCAGCAGCCAAGATAGGGGGTCCGGGGCCAACGTCCTGACTTTC. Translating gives CASSQDRGSGANVLTF.

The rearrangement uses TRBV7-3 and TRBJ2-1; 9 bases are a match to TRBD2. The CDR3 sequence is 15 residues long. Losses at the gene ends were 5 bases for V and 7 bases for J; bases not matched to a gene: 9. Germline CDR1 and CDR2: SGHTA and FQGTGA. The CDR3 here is CASSPNRAGGNEQFF. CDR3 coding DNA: TGTGCCAGCAGCCCCAACCGAGCGGGGGGTAATGAGCAGTTCTTC.

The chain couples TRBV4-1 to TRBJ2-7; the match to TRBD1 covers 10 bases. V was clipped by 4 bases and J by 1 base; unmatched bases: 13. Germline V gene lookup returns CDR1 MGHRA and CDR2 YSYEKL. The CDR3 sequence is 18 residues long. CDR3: CASSRGADRGLFSYEQYF. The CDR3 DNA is TGCGCCAGCAGCCGAGGAGCGGACAGGGGGTTATTTTCCTACGAGCAGTACTTC.

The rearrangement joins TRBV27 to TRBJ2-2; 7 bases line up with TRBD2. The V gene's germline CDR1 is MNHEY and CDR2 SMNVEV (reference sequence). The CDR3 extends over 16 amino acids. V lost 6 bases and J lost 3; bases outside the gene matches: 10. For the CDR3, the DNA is TGTGCCAGCAGGGGGATTGGAGCGGGGTACACCGGGGAGCTGTTTTTT. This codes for CASRGIGAGYTGELFF.

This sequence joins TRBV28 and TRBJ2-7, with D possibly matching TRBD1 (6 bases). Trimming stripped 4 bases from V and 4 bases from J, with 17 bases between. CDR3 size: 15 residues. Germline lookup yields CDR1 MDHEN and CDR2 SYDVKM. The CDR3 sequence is CASSSGTLLRYEQYF. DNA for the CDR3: TGTGCCAGCAGTTCCGGGACATTGCTTCGGTACGAGCAGTACTTC.

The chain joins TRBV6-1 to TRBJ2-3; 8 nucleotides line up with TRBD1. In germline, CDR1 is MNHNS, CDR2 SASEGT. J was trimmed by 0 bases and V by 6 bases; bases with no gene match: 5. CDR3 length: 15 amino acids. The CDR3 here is CASSRRTGSTDTQYF. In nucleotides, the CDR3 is TGTGCCAGCAGCAGGAGGACAGGGAGCACAGATACGCAGTATTTT.

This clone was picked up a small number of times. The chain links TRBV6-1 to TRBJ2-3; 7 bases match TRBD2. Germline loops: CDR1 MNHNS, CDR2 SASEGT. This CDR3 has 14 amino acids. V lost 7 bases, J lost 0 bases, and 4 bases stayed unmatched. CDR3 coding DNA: TGTGCCAGCACGAACGGGGGGAGCACAGATACGCAGTATTTT. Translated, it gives CASTNGGSTDTQYF.

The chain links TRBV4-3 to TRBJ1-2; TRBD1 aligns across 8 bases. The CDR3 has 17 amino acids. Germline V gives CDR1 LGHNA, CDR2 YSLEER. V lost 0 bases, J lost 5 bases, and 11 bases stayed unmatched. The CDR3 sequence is CASSQDEQGVTWYGYTF. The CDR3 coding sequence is TGCGCCAGCAGCCAAGATGAACAGGGGGTTACTTGGTATGGCTACACCTTC.

The CDR3 nucleotides read TGTGCCAGTAGTCCCGAAACAGGGGGCGTCTCACCCCTCCACTTT. Translation gives CASSPETGGVSPLHF. This rearrangement joins TRBV19 to TRBJ1-6, with 9 bases that match TRBD1. Germline assignment: CDR1 LNHDA and CDR2 SQIVND (reference sequence). The V gene end was trimmed by 5 bases and the J gene end by 10 bases; junction bases not matched to a gene: 9. The CDR3 spans 15 residues. The variable domain in full, with the rest retrieved from reference TRBV19 and TRBJ1-6, is DGGITQSPKYLFRKEGQNVTLSCEQNLNHDAMYWYRQDPGQGLRLIYYSQIVNDFQKGDIAEGYSVSREKKESFPLTVTSAQKNPTAFYLCASSPETGGVSPLHFGNGTRLTVT.